This T cell receptor beta chain was profiled in a study of CD8 T cells in Susac syndrome. Whole-study results and caveats: The study's TCR sequencing and HLA analysis drew on a certain number of individuals. That number was acknowledged as relatively small.

Reverse transcription of roughly 0.5 to 1 ug RNA was performed with random hexamers. Multiplex immunoSEQ PCR targeted 54 Vbeta and 13 Jbeta TCR beta segments. TCRdb analysed the immunoSEQ multiplex PCR reads with MiXCR anew, one entry per CDR3 protein. The sample holds over 95,000 distinct CDR3 sequences, approximately 91% seen once. Sequencing of TCR beta drew on CD8+ and CD4+ T cells from blood. Through negative isolation, CD4+ and CD8+ T cells were obtained, while TEMRA cells were enriched using FACS. In regard to this clonotype: What it binds is unknown.

The sequenced sample consisted of CD4+ T cells from PBMCs. This TCR was recovered from a human donor in good health.

The CDR3 bases are TGTGCCAGCAGCTCCGACGGGGATAGCCGTCTTTGGGAGCAGTTCTTC. Its translation is CASSSDGDSRLWEQFF. This rearrangement joins TRBV7-9 to TRBJ2-1, with a tentative D call TRBD2 (5 bases). V lost 4 bases, J lost 10 bases, and 23 bases lay in between. In germline, CDR1 is SEHNR, CDR2 FQNEAQ (reference sequence). This CDR3 is 16 amino acids long. The full variable domain, rest sourced from reference TRBV7-9 and TRBJ2-1, is DTGVSQNPRHKITKRGQNVTFRCDPISEHNRLYWYRQTLGQGPEFLTYFQNEAQLEKSRLLSDRFSAERPKGSFSTLEIQRTEQGDSAMYLCASSSDGDSRLWEQFFGPGTRLTVL.